Listed below are T cell receptor beta chains from one sample, sequenced in a study of blood T cell repertoires in COVID-19. Sequencing used immunoSEQ multiplex PCR; TCRdb keeps in-frame clones, though not all of them. This table holds roughly 100,000 clones, around nine tenths found once. Sequencing was carried out using peripheral blood. Receptors were obtained from a human donor in a cohort sampled during active COVID-19. CDR3s leave out the opening cysteine and the closing phenylalanine or tryptophan. The order of the fields is V gene, CDR3 protein.

TRBV7-3,ASSLTGLEPFDTQY
TRBV10-3,AITMTGTYEQY
TRBV15,ATSRDQGADNQPQH
TRBV4-2,ASSQDRGDLGYT
TRBV5-6,ASSFGRGTTYGYT
TRBV29-1,SVTDQGTTTDTQY
TRBV10-3,AISESSGPGQGNEQF
TRBV19,ASSGLRPEDTQY
TRBV28,ATETSENTGELF
TRBV2,ASRDRENSPLH
TRBV2,ASGDRLSTDTQY
TRBV19,ASMPPGQLNTEAF
TRBV5-1,ATRVGGTNEKLF
TRBV2,ASSEGGRGYTEAF
TRBV7-9,ASSLVGQGARSTEAF
TRBV6-2/TRBV6-3,ASSYRLAGFNEQF
TRBV12-3/TRBV12-4,ASSFLGELF
TRBV28,ASSLGLAGVSKNEQF
TRBV27,ASKISGTANSPLH
TRBV5-1,ASSLGDSFYNEQF
TRBV5-8,ASSLRLRGSDTQY
TRBV7-6,ASSLRVPSGGKLDEQF
TRBV15,ATSREPQQREQY
TRBV7-2,ASSSHGGVGYEQY
TRBV30,AWSRIKFTGMDNSPLH
TRBV5-4,ASSPQKRSSSYNEQF
TRBV6-2/TRBV6-3,ASSYWGRYSNQPQH
TRBV11-3,ASSLAGDADTQY
TRBV5-4,ASSDLTVTDNEQF
TRBV2,ASSARDRNTEAF
TRBV27,ASSLVPGDTQY
TRBV3-1/TRBV3-2,ASSRGTEYSYEQY
TRBV20-1,SASLWSSGRPEQF
TRBV7-2,ASSRQGAQDTGELF
TRBV29-1,SVDFGGPETQY
TRBV20-1,SASVRGLAGYNEQF
TRBV5-1,ASNPGTSALSYNEQF
TRBV4-2,ASSQGETGEEKLF
TRBV9,ASSPPGTANTPLH
TRBV27,ASSLAAGGYEKLF
TRBV30,AWSVPPAAYEQY
TRBV28,ASRAGLNEQF